A selection of T cell receptor beta chains follows, all from one sample in a study of cytomegalovirus exposure and HLA in healthy donors. Clones were read by immunoSEQ multiplex PCR, and TCRdb kept only the in-frame ones, dropping some. The sample yields approximately 170,000 clones, roughly 77% seen once. Sequencing input: PBMCs. The receptors were sampled from a man aged 18 to 29 in good health and CMV-seropositive. Both conserved end residues are trimmed from each CDR3.

>TRBV6-5|TRBJ1-2|14
ASSYSPLGGLYGYT
>TRBV5-1|TRBJ1-1|12
ASSLGDISTEAF
>TRBV7-9|TRBJ2-3|11
ASSSPGTDTQY
>TRBV19|TRBJ1-1|12
ASSGGTGGAEAF
>TRBV2|TRBJ1-5|12
ASSTSDSDQPQH
>TRBV10-3|TRBJ1-5|12
AISETTGVQPQH
>TRBV5-1|TRBJ1-1|13
ASSLTGGEGTEAF
>TRBV11-3|TRBJ1-6|15
ASSAPTGSSYNSPLH
>TRBV2|TRBJ2-3|13
ASSEQTGATDTQY
>TRBV4-1|TRBJ2-1|15
ASNPNGAGGPYNEQF
>TRBV11-2|TRBJ2-6|16
ASSITDRRSSGANVLT
>TRBV13|TRBJ2-2|15
ASSSRDPEGDTGELF
>TRBV27|TRBJ1-1|12
ASSGGSGGTEAF
>TRBV28|TRBJ1-1|13
ASRLLRLDSQGAF
>TRBV10-3|TRBJ1-3|13
AIGEGAFSGNTIY
>TRBV7-2|TRBJ1-1|13
ASSLGRTMNTEAF
>TRBV14|TRBJ2-1|15
ASSPLTGDLSGNEQF
>TRBV5-4|TRBJ2-2|13
ASSFRAGDTGELF
>TRBV15|TRBJ2-5|16
ATSGTSGYLLYQETQY
>TRBV7-2|TRBJ2-2|12
ASSLASRTGELF
>TRBV11-3|TRBJ1-3|16
ASSLDPDKCQSGNTIY
>TRBV5-1|TRBJ2-1|15
ASSSQTSGLSYNEQF
>TRBV6-5|TRBJ2-2|13
ASSYGQVNTGELF
>TRBV11-2|TRBJ1-2|14
ASSLGGGQGPGGYT
>TRBV7-6|TRBJ2-1|15
ASSLLGRGSSYNEQF
>TRBV10-1|TRBJ2-2|12
ASGGQGKDGELF
>TRBV9|TRBJ1-6|12
ASSARDYNSPLH
>TRBV5-6|TRBJ2-6|15
ASSRSDSPSGANVLT
>TRBV2|TRBJ2-5|10
ASRKVRETQY
>TRBV4-2|TRBJ1-6|12
ASSQDTGGRPLH
>TRBV30|TRBJ1-2|13
AYLTQGQGASSYT
>TRBV5-4|TRBJ2-3|12
ASSRDSSTDTQY
>TRBV5-5|TRBJ2-3|12
ASSLEQRTDTQY
>TRBV25-1|TRBJ1-2|12
ASSDGLRTNGYT
>TRBV15|TRBJ1-1|12
ATSGRRDRTEAF
>TRBV7-2|TRBJ1-1|13
ASSLVPGHSTEAF
>TRBV6-5|TRBJ2-3|13
ASSKTSGSSDTQY
>TRBV6-1|TRBJ1-2|13
ASVGTVLSGGGYT
>TRBV7-2|TRBJ2-2|14
ASSAGLAANTGELF
>TRBV28|TRBJ1-2|10
ASSPGGKGYT
>TRBV15|TRBJ2-1|13
ATSRSGTSGDEQF
>TRBV6-5|TRBJ2-1|12
ASSGSVGDNEQF
>TRBV6-6|TRBJ1-4|11
ASSYWVGEKLF
>TRBV19|TRBJ2-5|12
ASSELAWGETQY
>TRBV5-1|TRBJ1-1|13
ASSLVPGHGNEAF
>TRBV28|TRBJ1-1|11
ASSPRVNTEAF
>TRBV27|TRBJ2-3|10
ASSPTADTQY
>TRBV10-2|TRBJ2-6|16
ASSPGLAGDSGANVLT